The source of this T cell receptor (beta chain) is a study of cytomegalovirus exposure and HLA in healthy donors. This CDR3 is built from 13 residues. Trimming pared 0 bases from V and 5 bases from J, leaving 7 bases between. In germline, CDR1 is MNHNS, CDR2 SASEGT. Study-level results: Clusters of TCRs from the first cohort tended to co-occur in the roughly 120 validation repertoires (as a later analysis found). Testing in vitro showed a few CMV-associated chains specific for CMV antigens. Investigators reported around 150 TCR beta chains as tied to cytomegalovirus.

This clone was seen a single time. Its specificity is not known. Here immunoSEQ multiplex PCR was the method, and the copy in TCRdb shows in-frame clones only, minus some. The table lists about 160,000 clones, around four fifths of them singletons, with 2% to 2.5% in the top ten. The chain joins TRBV6-1 to TRBJ1-1; no firm D call. Sequencing input: PBMCs. This TCR derives from a man under 40 in good health and CMV-seropositive. The DNA of the CDR3 is TGTGCCAGCAGTGAAGCGGGCAGAACTGAAGCTTTCTTT. Residues: CASSEAGRTEAFF.